The clone carrying this T cell receptor beta chain was picked up many times. Its antigen remains unknown. The record originates from a study of early T cells in non-severe SARS-CoV-2 infection. Study summary: Sequencing was performed on bulk RNA from unsorted whole blood, leaving chains unpaired. Study results and caveats: VDJdb matching favored anti-spike CD8 responses, missing private and CD4 specificities.

The germline gives CDR1 SGHRS, CDR2 YFSETQ. This CDR3 spans 14 amino acids. V shed 3 bases and J 3 bases; nucleotides not matched to a gene: 3. TCRdb re-called the 5' RACE reads with MiXCR, one entry per CDR3 protein. The sample lists 80,000 to 100,000 distinct CDR3 sequences, approximately 14% seen once, with 6% to 7.5% in the top ten. Sample: whole blood. This TCR derives from an adult who was a healthcare worker with PCR-confirmed SARS-CoV-2 infection or an uninfected control (not recorded which). J is TRBJ1-2 and V is TRBV5-1; 9 nucleotides align to TRBD1. The CDR3 spells CASSSTGGDYGYTF. In DNA, the CDR3 is TGCGCCAGCAGCTCCACAGGGGGCGACTATGGCTACACCTTC.